The 13 T cell receptor beta chains reported below all come from one sample, sequenced in a study of shared clonotypes between healthy human individuals (dated by TCRdb to 2019 to 2021). CD8 naive samples were CD45RO-negative cells positively selected for CCR7, giving a CD45RA+CCR7+ population that excluded TemRA cells. The library was generated by the immunoSEQ multiplex PCR assay. Held by TCRdb, this immuneACCESS table contains in-frame sequences only and omits some clones. Under half of the omission traces to an unresolved V gene where checked; the cause of the rest is unknown. The sample has around 1.9 million clones on record, just over 90% of them singletons. The ten largest clones capture 1.5% to 2% of the sample. Input material: naive CD8+ T cells from PBMCs. According to the study, the label for this sample's cell subset or site signals: CD45RA+CCR7+. These receptor sequences come from a man younger than 30 in good health. Some clones in this sample may be carry-over from other donors' samples.

The CDR3 nucleotides read TGTGCCAGCAGCTTGTCAAGTAGCTCCTACAATGAGCAGTTCTTC. This sequence encodes CASSLSSSSYNEQFF. This rearrangement joins TRBV5-6 to TRBJ2-1, with D hard to call. The CDR3 is made up of 15 amino acids. Trimming took off 1 base at V and 0 bases at J, with 8 bases between the two ends. Germline V CDR1 and CDR2: SGHDT, YYEEEE.

The CDR3: CASSLGHGELFF. CDR3 bases: TGTGCCAGCAGCTTAGGGCACGGGGAGCTGTTTTTT. V is TRBV11-2 and J is TRBJ2-2; D call uncertain. Germline lookup yields CDR1 SGHAT and CDR2 FQNNGV. The CDR3 runs 12 residues. V was shortened by 1 base and J by 7 bases, with 4 bases between the two germline ends.

About this clone itself: Other DNA sequences in this specimen translate into the identical CDR3. This chain uses TRBV11-2 with TRBJ2-7; D is perhaps TRBD1 or TRBD2 (5 bases each). Germline assignment: CDR1 SGHAT and CDR2 FQNNGV. Trimming removed 5 bases from V and 0 bases from J, with 11 bases in between. The CDR3 covers 14 residues. CDR3 in amino acids: CASSPSGPSYEQYF. CDR3 nucleotides: TGTGCCAGCAGCCCCTCGGGACCCTCCTACGAGCAGTACTTC.

This clone has just a few counts. J is TRBJ1-1 and V is TRBV30, with D possibly matching TRBD1 (5 bases). The CDR3 loop spans 12 amino acids. CDR1 is GTSNPN and CDR2 is SVGIG in the germline V gene (reference sequence). The germline V and J ends were trimmed by 5 bases and 6 bases, with 13 bases remaining between them. The CDR3 nucleotides read TGTGCCTGGGTCCAGGGTGGAGCTGAAGCTTTCTTT. This gives the protein CAWVQGGAEAFF. The full variable domain, completed using reference TRBV30 and TRBJ1-1, is SQTIHQWPATLVQPVGSPLSLECTVEGTSNPNLYWYRQAAGRGLQLLFYSVGIGQISSEVPQNLSASRPQDRQFILSSKKLLLSDSGFYLCAWVQGGAEAFFGQGTRLTVV.

V and J are TRBV4-2 and TRBJ2-5, with D possibly TRBD2 on 6 matching bases. The germline CDR1 and CDR2 sequences are LGHNA and YNFKEQ. V shed 0 bases and J shed 4 bases, with 6 bases lying between them. The CDR3 runs 13 residues. CDR3 DNA: TGTGCCAGCAGCCAAGAGGGGGGAGAGACCCAGTACTTC. Protein sequence: CASSQEGGETQYF.

The chain recombines TRBV25-1 with TRBJ2-3; D remains ambiguous. The germline gives CDR1 MGHDK, CDR2 SYGVNS. Trimming took 10 bases from V and 1 from J, leaving 3 bases between them. The CDR3 has 10 residues. The CDR3 protein is CATGTDTQYF. CDR3 DNA sequence: TGTGCCACCGGCACAGATACGCAGTATTTT. Drawing the rest from reference TRBV25-1 and TRBJ2-3, the complete variable domain is EADIYQTPRYLVIGTGKKITLECSQTMGHDKMYWYQQDPGMELHLIHYSYGVNSTEKGDLSSESTVSRIRTEHFPLTLESARPSHTSQYLCATGTDTQYFGPGTRLTVL.

The rearrangement links TRBV11-2 to TRBJ2-5, with D uncertain. The CDR3 sequence is 15 residues long. The V end lost 3 bases, the J end lost 3 bases, and 14 bases lay between the germline ends. Germline assignment: CDR1 SGHAT and CDR2 FQNNGV. CDR3 coding DNA: TGTGCCAGCAGCTTCGAGGCCGGTTCGAAAGAGACCCAGTACTTC. It yields the protein CASSFEAGSKETQYF.

The V call is TRBV5-6, the J call TRBJ1-1, with D hard to call. The CDR3 consists of 16 residues. Germline assignment: CDR1 SGHDT and CDR2 YYEEEE. With 0 bases removed from V and 4 bases from J, the gap between germline ends came to 16 bases. The CDR3 nucleotides read TGTGCCAGCAGCTTGGGGGCATGGGAGGCTGGCACTGAAGCTTTCTTT. It encodes CASSLGAWEAGTEAFF.

J is TRBJ1-4 and V is TRBV19; unclear D gene. CDR3 length: 12 amino acids. Trimming pared 9 bases from V and 1 base from J, leaving 6 bases between. Germline lookup yields CDR1 LNHDA and CDR2 SQIVND (reference sequence). The CDR3 DNA reads TGTGCCAGCGCCTTAACTAATGAAAAACTGTTTTTT. Its translation is CASALTNEKLFF.

The chain employs TRBV4-1 and TRBJ2-3; D perhaps matches TRBD2 (6 bases). The germline V and J ends were trimmed by 1 base and 0 bases, with 11 bases remaining between them. This CDR3 is 16 amino acids long. Germline V CDR1 and CDR2: MGHRA, YSYEKL. This CDR3 is CASSQGGGASTDTQYF. The CDR3 DNA reads TGCGCCAGCAGCCAAGGGGGCGGGGCAAGCACAGATACGCAGTATTTT.

This rearrangement joins TRBV28 to TRBJ2-5, with 7 bases that match TRBD1. The CDR3 is made up of 13 amino acids. With V trimmed by 4 bases and J by 4 bases, 3 bases remained unmatched. Germline assignment: CDR1 MDHEN and CDR2 SYDVKM. In DNA form, the CDR3 reads TGTGCCAGCAGTTCTCACAGGGGAGAGACCCAGTACTTC. It is translated as CASSSHRGETQYF.

The rearrangement uses TRBV11-2 and TRBJ1-3; possible D gene TRBD1, 6 bases. The germline V gene encodes CDR1 SGHAT and CDR2 FQNNGV. Trimming took 8 bases from V and 4 from J, leaving 18 bases between them. The CDR3 is 15 residues long. This CDR3 reads CASQKNRVGGNTIYF. In DNA, the CDR3 is TGTGCCAGCCAAAAGAACAGGGTGGGAGGAAACACCATATATTTT.

The chain couples TRBV27 to TRBJ2-1; D ambiguous. Germline V gene lookup returns CDR1 MNHEY and CDR2 SMNVEV (reference sequence). The CDR3 has 18 residues. Deletions cut 6 bases from V and 0 bases from J, with 21 bases between. The CDR3 DNA sequence: TGTGCCAGCAGCCCAATCCTTAGTTCTCCGAGCTCCTACAATGAGCAGTTCTTC. It translates to CASSPILSSPSSYNEQFF.